The clone carrying this T cell receptor beta chain was seen once. The sample originates from a study of blood T cell repertoires in COVID-19. TCRdb's table, derived via immunoSEQ multiplex PCR, lists solely in-frame clones and lacks some. The sample includes some 20,000 clones, over 75% of them seen just once. Germline lookup yields CDR1 KGHSH and CDR2 LQKENI. Trimming at V came to 3 bases and at J to 8 bases, leaving 5 bases not matched to a gene. CDR3 length: 14 residues. The origin of this receptor is a man aged 40-55 years with active COVID-19. The chain combines TRBV18 with TRBJ1-1; TRBD1 matches at 11 bases. The sequenced material came from peripheral blood. The CDR3 region is CASSPGQGAFEAFF. CDR3 bases: TGTGCCAGCTCACCTGGACAGGGGGCTTTCGAAGCTTTCTTT.